Below, 2 T cell receptor beta chains from the same sample are listed, as sequenced in a study of tumor-infiltrating lymphocytes in primary liver carcinoma. The study co-extracted DNA and RNA from 20-30 mg of unsorted bulk tissue. Starting material of about 0.45 ug total RNA yielded TCR beta cDNA via a constant-region primer. It was through three nested multiplex PCR rounds of slightly modified ARM-PCR that TCR beta libraries arose. Running roughly 10 cycles apiece, the first two PCR rounds relied on TRBV1-TRBV30 forward primers together with a C-beta reverse primer. TCRdb reprocessed the multiplex PCR reads with MiXCR, giving one entry per CDR3 protein. Among approximately 40,000 distinct CDR3 sequences, less than 85% were seen once, and the ten largest hold under 20%. The specimen was liver tumor tissue from sampling region 4. Subset reported: tumor region T4, right-lateral pole. Receptors originate from a man aged 35 to 55 with primary liver carcinoma and hepatitis B virus infection.

With regard to this clonotype: One end of the junction varies from germline; a read error may be responsible. J is TRBJ2-5 and V is TRBV5-1; a possible D gene is TRBD1 (5 bases). CDR1 SGHRS and CDR2 YFSETQ come from the germline V gene. The CDR3 consists of 15 residues. This CDR3 is CASNLYQGQEETQYF. CDR3 sequence (DNA): TGCGCCAGCAACTTGTATCAGGGCCAGGAAGAGACCCAGTATTTC.

This clonotype has just a few counts. The conserved closing phenylalanine or tryptophan is absent in this CDR3, likely reflecting a read error. The chain uses TRBV4-2 and TRBJ1-1; TRBD1 aligns across 9 bases. The germline CDR1 and CDR2 sequences are LGHNA and YNFKEQ. This CDR3 has 15 amino acids. The CDR3: CANSQGVTGGTEAFS. The CDR3 bases are TGTGCCAACAGCCAAGGGGTGACAGGGGGCACTGAAGCTTTCTCT.